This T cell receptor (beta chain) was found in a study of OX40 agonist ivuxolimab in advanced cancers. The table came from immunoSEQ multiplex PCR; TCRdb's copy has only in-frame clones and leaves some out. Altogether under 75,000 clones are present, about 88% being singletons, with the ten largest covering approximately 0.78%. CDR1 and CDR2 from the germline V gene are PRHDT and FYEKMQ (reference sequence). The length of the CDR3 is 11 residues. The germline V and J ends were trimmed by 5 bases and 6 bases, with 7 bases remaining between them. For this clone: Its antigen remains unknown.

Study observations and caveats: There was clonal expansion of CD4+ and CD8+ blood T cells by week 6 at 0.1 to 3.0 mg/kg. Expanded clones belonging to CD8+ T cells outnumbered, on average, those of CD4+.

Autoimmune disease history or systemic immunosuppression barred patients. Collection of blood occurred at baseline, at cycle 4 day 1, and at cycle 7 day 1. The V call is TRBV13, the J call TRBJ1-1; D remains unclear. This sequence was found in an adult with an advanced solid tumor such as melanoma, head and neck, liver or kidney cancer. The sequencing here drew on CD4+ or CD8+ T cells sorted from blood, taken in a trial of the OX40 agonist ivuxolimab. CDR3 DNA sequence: TGTGCCAGCAGCGTGTGGGCTGAAGCTTTCTTT. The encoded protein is CASSVWAEAFF.